This is a list of T cell receptor beta chains from one sample in a study of T cell responses to AZD1222 COVID-19 vaccine. The data were produced by immunoSEQ multiplex PCR, yet TCRdb's version contains in-frame clones alone and is incomplete. The repertoire has about 73,000 clones, about three quarters of them found once; the top ten carry roughly 50%. Sequencing used peripheral blood, obtained 28 days after the second AZD1222 dose. The receptors stem from an adult who received the AZD1222 COVID-19 vaccine. CDR3s include the opening cysteine and the closing phenylalanine or tryptophan. The D gene is left open where the match is weak. Size values are once, few and many counts, or a class for expanded clones, and some rows have none.

v_call: TRBV28
clone_size: .
d_call: TRBD1
j_call: TRBJ2-1
cdr3_nt: TGTGCCAGCCCGCCAGGGACAGGGGTCCGCGGGCGGAATGAGCAGTTCTTC
cdr3_aa: CASPPGTGVRGRNEQFF

v_call: TRBV30
clone_size: .
d_call: .
j_call: TRBJ2-3
cdr3_nt: TGTGCCTGGAGTATTGGGGGAGGGGGGCAAAATACGCAGTATTTT
cdr3_aa: CAWSIGGGGQNTQYF

v_call: TRBV6-2/TRBV6-3
clone_size: once
d_call: TRBD2
j_call: TRBJ2-7
cdr3_nt: TGTGCCAGCAGTTACGGGCTAGCGGGGGGCTACGAGCAGTACTTC
cdr3_aa: CASSYGLAGGYEQYF

v_call: TRBV19
clone_size: .
d_call: TRBD2
j_call: TRBJ2-7
cdr3_nt: TGTGCCAGTAGTCGCCCCCCCGGGGCCGGGGGGTACGAGCAGTACTTC
cdr3_aa: CASSRPPGAGGYEQYF

v_call: TRBV28
clone_size: .
d_call: .
j_call: TRBJ1-5
cdr3_nt: TGTGCCAGCAGTTTCCGCAGGGATCGCAATCAGCCCCAGCATTTT
cdr3_aa: CASSFRRDRNQPQHF

v_call: TRBV6-6
clone_size: .
d_call: TRBD2
j_call: TRBJ2-7
cdr3_nt: TGTGCCAGCAGTCCCCCGACTAGCGGGTACGAGCAGTACTTC
cdr3_aa: CASSPPTSGYEQYF

v_call: TRBV28
clone_size: .
d_call: TRBD2
j_call: TRBJ2-2
cdr3_nt: TGTGCCAGCAGTCCTGGACTAGGCGGCGGGGAGCTGTTTTTT
cdr3_aa: CASSPGLGGGELFF

v_call: TRBV28
clone_size: .
d_call: TRBD2
j_call: TRBJ2-1
cdr3_nt: TGTGCCAGCAGTTTAACTAGCGGGAGGGGCGATGAGCAGTTCTTC
cdr3_aa: CASSLTSGRGDEQFF

v_call: TRBV7-3
clone_size: .
d_call: .
j_call: TRBJ2-2
cdr3_nt: TGTGCCAGCAGTCCCGGGACAAACACCGGGGAGCTGTTTTTT
cdr3_aa: CASSPGTNTGELFF

v_call: TRBV9
clone_size: .
d_call: .
j_call: TRBJ1-1
cdr3_nt: TGTGCCAGCAGCGCGACGGACCCCGGGGGCCTAATGAACACTGAAGCTTTCTTT
cdr3_aa: CASSATDPGGLMNTEAFF

v_call: TRBV18
clone_size: .
d_call: .
j_call: TRBJ2-2
cdr3_nt: TGTGCCAGCTCACCACGAAGCACAACCGGGGAGCTGTTTTTT
cdr3_aa: CASSPRSTTGELFF

v_call: TRBV7-9
clone_size: .
d_call: .
j_call: TRBJ2-3
cdr3_nt: TGTGCCAGCAGCCGGGTACGGGACATAGAAGGAGATACGCAGTATTTT
cdr3_aa: CASSRVRDIEGDTQYF

v_call: TRBV4-2
clone_size: few
d_call: .
j_call: TRBJ2-7
cdr3_nt: TGTGCCAGCAGCCCCCGGGTGGGGGCGGAACTCTACGAGCAGTACTTC
cdr3_aa: CASSPRVGAELYEQYF

v_call: TRBV19
clone_size: .
d_call: .
j_call: TRBJ1-5
cdr3_nt: TGTGCCAGTAGTATTTTCGGTAGCAATCAGCCCCAGCATTTT
cdr3_aa: CASSIFGSNQPQHF

v_call: TRBV19
clone_size: .
d_call: .
j_call: TRBJ1-2
cdr3_nt: TGTGCCAGTAGTATCGCCTCAGGGGAAGCTAACTATGGCTACACCTTC
cdr3_aa: CASSIASGEANYGYTF

v_call: TRBV7-8
clone_size: few
d_call: TRBD1
j_call: TRBJ1-2
cdr3_nt: TGTGCCAGCAGCCTCAGGGACAGGGGCTATGGCTACACCTTC
cdr3_aa: CASSLRDRGYGYTF

v_call: TRBV7-5
clone_size: .
d_call: .
j_call: TRBJ1-5
cdr3_nt: TGTGTCAGAAGCTTAATAGGGGGCAGCAATCAGCCCCAGCATTTT
cdr3_aa: CVRSLIGGSNQPQHF

v_call: TRBV28
clone_size: .
d_call: .
j_call: TRBJ2-7
cdr3_nt: TGTGCCAGCAGTGCACCTTTCGGTGCATACGAGCAGTACTTC
cdr3_aa: CASSAPFGAYEQYF

v_call: TRBV28
clone_size: .
d_call: .
j_call: TRBJ1-4
cdr3_nt: TGTGCCAGCAGTTTTTCCGGCGGGGCTGGAGAAAAACTGTTTTTT
cdr3_aa: CASSFSGGAGEKLFF

v_call: TRBV19
clone_size: .
d_call: .
j_call: TRBJ1-6
cdr3_nt: TGTGCCAGTAGCCCTCGGTTTTTGGGCTCACCCCTCCACTTT
cdr3_aa: CASSPRFLGSPLHF

v_call: TRBV7-8
clone_size: once
d_call: .
j_call: TRBJ1-3
cdr3_nt: TGTGCCAGCAGCCCATTAGCGATTGGACGGCGAGGAAACACCATATATTTT
cdr3_aa: CASSPLAIGRRGNTIYF

v_call: TRBV14
clone_size: .
d_call: .
j_call: TRBJ2-1
cdr3_nt: TGTGCCAGCAGCCAAGTGGCGGGCATCGAGCAGTTCTTC
cdr3_aa: CASSQVAGIEQFF

v_call: TRBV30
clone_size: .
d_call: .
j_call: TRBJ1-6
cdr3_nt: TGTGCCTGGAGAATAGCACCGTATAATTCACCCCTCCACTTT
cdr3_aa: CAWRIAPYNSPLHF

v_call: TRBV7-9
clone_size: .
d_call: .
j_call: TRBJ2-2
cdr3_nt: TGTGCCAGCAGCACTTCCGGGGAGCTGTTTTTT
cdr3_aa: CASSTSGELFF

v_call: TRBV7-5
clone_size: once
d_call: .
j_call: TRBJ2-7
cdr3_nt: TGTGTCAGAAGGCCATTAATAGCGGGGGGGACCTACGAGCAGTACTTC
cdr3_aa: CVRRPLIAGGTYEQYF

v_call: TRBV2
clone_size: .
d_call: .
j_call: TRBJ1-6
cdr3_nt: TGTGCCAGCAGTGAATATGGCTTTCTTACCCACTCCAATAATTCACCCCTCCACTTT
cdr3_aa: CASSEYGFLTHSNNSPLHF

v_call: TRBV7-8
clone_size: .
d_call: .
j_call: TRBJ2-5
cdr3_nt: TGTGCCAGCAGCGCCTCTCGGGAGAGCGGACAAGAGACCCAGTACTTC
cdr3_aa: CASSASRESGQETQYF

v_call: TRBV7-2
clone_size: .
d_call: .
j_call: TRBJ2-2
cdr3_nt: TGTGCCAGCAGCTTAGAGGTAGTCGCGGGGGAGCTGTTTTTT
cdr3_aa: CASSLEVVAGELFF

v_call: TRBV7-8
clone_size: .
d_call: .
j_call: TRBJ2-3
cdr3_nt: TGTGCCAGCAGCTCGCGGGACTTTGGGGATACGCAGTATTTT
cdr3_aa: CASSSRDFGDTQYF

v_call: TRBV5-1
clone_size: .
d_call: .
j_call: TRBJ1-1
cdr3_nt: TGCGCCAGCAGCTTGGGACACCGGACGGCGAACACTGAAGCTTTCTTT
cdr3_aa: CASSLGHRTANTEAFF

v_call: TRBV7-9
clone_size: .
d_call: .
j_call: TRBJ2-2
cdr3_nt: TGTGCCAGCAGGGGTGGAGGAGGGATGAACACCGGGGAGCTGTTTTTT
cdr3_aa: CASRGGGGMNTGELFF

v_call: TRBV12-3/TRBV12-4
clone_size: few
d_call: .
j_call: TRBJ2-7
cdr3_nt: TGTGCCAGCAGTTTGGGGACCTCCTACGAGCAGTACTTC
cdr3_aa: CASSLGTSYEQYF